The 21 T cell receptor beta chains in this list originate from one sample, sequenced in a study of blood T cell repertoires in COVID-19. Sequencing used immunoSEQ multiplex PCR; TCRdb keeps in-frame clones, though not all of them. The sample holds some 31,000 clones; about nine tenths are singletons and the top ten take almost 10%. Sequencing was done on a sample of peripheral blood. These receptors all come from a human donor with active COVID-19. The donor label of this sample is uncertain.

The gene calls are TRBV10-3 and TRBJ1-5; perhaps TRBD1 as D (5 bases). The V and J ends lost 4 bases and 0 bases respectively, with 10 bases between them. This CDR3 has 15 amino acids. Germline V gene data show CDR1 as ENHRY and CDR2 as SYGVKD. DNA of the CDR3: TGTGCCATCAGTGGCGGGGCGGCTAGCAATCAGCCCCAGCATTTT. It yields the protein CAISGGAASNQPQHF.

CDR3 loop: CASSVGAGNTDTQYF. The CDR3 DNA sequence: TGTGCCAGCAGCGTAGGGGCAGGGAACACAGATACGCAGTATTTT. J is TRBJ2-3 and V is TRBV9; D is possibly TRBD1 (5 bases). This CDR3 has 15 amino acids. Germline values: CDR1 SGDLS, CDR2 YYNGEE. V gave up 0 bases and J gave up 2 bases, with 10 bases separating them.

V and J are TRBV11-3 and TRBJ2-3; D uncertain. Germline V gene lookup returns CDR1 SGHNT and CDR2 YENEEA. Trimming took 4 bases from V and 4 from J, leaving 9 bases between them. The CDR3 is 13 residues long. CDR3 loop: CASSSPPADTQYF. Here the CDR3 DNA reads TGTGCCAGCAGCTCGCCTCCGGCAGATACGCAGTATTTT.

The gene calls are TRBV19 and TRBJ2-3; the match to TRBD1 covers 8 bases. There are 18 residues in the CDR3. Germline V gene lookup returns CDR1 LNHDA and CDR2 SQIVND (reference sequence). Trimming removed 3 bases from V and 4 bases from J; junction bases left unmatched: 15. The CDR3 DNA reads TGTGCCAGTAGTATTGGCCCCTTACACACAGGGGGTTCAGATACGCAGTATTTT. Translating it yields CASSIGPLHTGGSDTQYF.

The rearrangement uses TRBV9 and TRBJ2-1; 7 bases agree with TRBD2. CDR3 length: 12 amino acids. Trimming removed 5 bases from V and 8 bases from J; junction bases left unmatched: 4. Germline-derived CDR1 and CDR2 are SGDLS and YYNGEE. The CDR3 DNA follows: TGTGCCAGCAGGGGGGGGACCGATGAGCAGTTCTTC. As protein: CASRGGTDEQFF.

The chain is built from TRBV29-1 and TRBJ1-2, with D uncertain. V lost 3 bases and J 0 bases, leaving 14 bases between the germline ends. The CDR3 length is 15 residues. Germline values: CDR1 SQVTM, CDR2 ANQGSEA. The CDR3 coding sequence is TGCAGCGTTGAGCCCCGGGAGGACCCTAACTATGGCTACACCTTC. This translates into CSVEPREDPNYGYTF.

The chain employs TRBV18 and TRBJ2-1, with 9 bases lining up with TRBD1. The germline gives CDR1 KGHSH, CDR2 LQKENI. J was trimmed by 7 bases and V by 1 base; bases with no gene match: 5. CDR3 length: 15 amino acids. CDR3 loop: CASSPLTGGVNEQFF. CDR3 in DNA: TGTGCCAGCTCACCACTTACAGGGGGCGTTAATGAGCAGTTCTTC.

The DNA of the CDR3 is TGTGCCAGCAGTTCCGACAACGGCAATCAGCCCCAGCATTTT. Protein: CASSSDNGNQPQHF. The chain carries TRBV6-6 and TRBJ1-5; no definite D call. The V gene lost 4 bases and the J gene lost 2 bases, with 9 bases spanning the gap. The CDR3 extends over 14 amino acids. Germline V gives CDR1 MNHNY, CDR2 SVGAGI (reference sequence).

V usage is TRBV9 and J usage is TRBJ1-6; D possibly corresponds to TRBD1 (5 bases). Trimming took off 0 bases at V and 11 bases at J, with 12 bases between the two ends. CDR3 size: 14 residues. Germline V gene sequence: CDR1 SGDLS, CDR2 YYNGEE. CDR3 in amino acids: CASSVDVKGPPLHF. The CDR3 bases are TGTGCCAGCAGCGTAGACGTCAAGGGGCCACCCCTCCACTTT. The entire variable domain, with the rest obtained from reference TRBV9 and TRBJ1-6, is as follows: DSGVTQTPKHLITATGQRVTLRCSPRSGDLSVYWYQQSLDQGLQFLIQYYNGEERAKGNILERFSAQQFPDLHSELNLSSLELGDSALYFCASSVDVKGPPLHFGNGTRLTVT.

The CDR3 coding sequence is TGTGCCAGCAGCGTAGCCCCAGGGACTAGCGGGACAACCAAAAACATTCAGTACTTC. This sequence encodes CASSVAPGTSGTTKNIQYF. This chain uses TRBV9 with TRBJ2-4; 13 bases agree with TRBD2. Germline-derived CDR1 and CDR2 are SGDLS and YYNGEE. Losses at the gene ends were 0 bases for V and 2 bases for J; bases not matched to a gene: 8. The CDR3 extends over 19 amino acids.

The chain couples TRBV5-1 to TRBJ1-2; no firm D call. The CDR3 loop spans 13 amino acids. V lost 7 bases, J lost 5 bases, and 15 bases lay in between. Germline V CDR1 and CDR2: SGHRS, YFSETQ. The CDR3 DNA reads TGCGCCAGCTCGACCCACCTCGGGTATGGCTACACCTTC. Translated: CASSTHLGYGYTF.

This clone was detected only once. The V gene is TRBV3-1 (or the pseudogene TRBV3-2), the J gene TRBJ1-5, with D possibly matching TRBD1 (5 bases). CDR3 size: 13 residues. Between the trimmed V and J ends, which lost 10 bases and 7 bases, there was a span of 17 bases. Germline V gives CDR1 LGHDT, CDR2 YNNKEL (reference sequence). Written as DNA, the CDR3 is TGTGCCACCCGAGGGGAGGTCGGCCAGCCCCAGCATTTT. This encodes CATRGEVGQPQHF.

This clone has only one observation. The rearrangement uses TRBV9 and TRBJ1-4; D is uncertain. The germline V and J ends were trimmed by 4 bases and 0 bases, with 10 bases remaining between them. CDR1 and CDR2 (germline): SGDLS, YYNGEE. This CDR3 is 15 amino acids long. This chain's CDR3 is CASSQNGATNEKLFF. In DNA form, the CDR3 reads TGTGCCAGCAGCCAAAATGGAGCAACTAATGAAAAACTGTTTTTT.

V and J are TRBV28 and TRBJ2-1; 14 nucleotides align to TRBD2. V dropped 6 bases and J dropped 9; count of bases not matched to a gene: 10. The CDR3 runs to 16 residues. The germline V gene encodes CDR1 MDHEN and CDR2 SYDVKM. CDR3 sequence: CASSRTGTSGSGEQFF. CDR3 coding DNA: TGTGCCAGCAGCCGAACCGGGACTAGCGGGAGCGGTGAGCAGTTCTTC.

This clone was seen a single time. The chain recombines TRBV18 with TRBJ2-1; 9 bases match TRBD1. The CDR3 is 13 residues long. J was trimmed by 9 bases and V by 6 bases; bases with no gene match: 6. Germline V gene sequence: CDR1 KGHSH, CDR2 LQKENI. The CDR3 spells CASSPDRGAEQFF. The DNA of the CDR3 is TGTGCCAGCTCGCCGGACAGGGGCGCTGAGCAGTTCTTC.

This clone was counted only a few times. The rearrangement links TRBV7-9 to TRBJ2-2, with a possible D match to TRBD2 (7 bases). This CDR3 is built from 17 residues. CDR1 is SEHNR, CDR2 FQNEAQ, per germline (reference sequence). The V end was cut by 4 bases, the J end by 2 bases, with 17 bases between. CDR3 in DNA: TGTGCCAGCAGCTCCTGGGGCGGGGGCGTAAACACCGGGGAGCTGTTTTTT. It encodes CASSSWGGGVNTGELFF.

The chain combines TRBV5-6 with TRBJ1-2; 9 positions match TRBD1. The CDR3 is 12 residues long. V was pared by 3 bases and J by 8 bases, with 2 bases of the junction left unmatched. Per germline, CDR1 SGHDT and CDR2 YYEEEE. CDR3 protein: CASSWGTGGYTF. As DNA, the CDR3 is TGTGCCAGCAGCTGGGGGACAGGGGGCTACACCTTC.

The V gene is TRBV6-5, the J gene TRBJ2-1; TRBD2 matches 7 bases. CDR3 length equals 13 residues. Germline V CDR1 and CDR2: MNHEY, SVGAGI. Trimming cost V 4 bases and J 8 bases; bases outside gene matches: 5. CDR3 protein: CASSSMGGDEQFF. CDR3 nucleotide sequence: TGTGCCAGCAGTTCCATGGGGGGGGATGAGCAGTTCTTC.

The chain joins TRBV4-3 to TRBJ2-3; D perhaps matches TRBD2 (5 bases). V lost 5 bases and J lost 5, with 11 bases in between. This CDR3 contains 13 residues. The V gene's germline CDR1 is LGHNA and CDR2 YSLEER. The CDR3 spells CASSWSEGDTQYF. The DNA for the CDR3 is TGCGCCAGCAGCTGGAGTGAGGGAGATACGCAGTATTTT.

The chain links TRBV5-1 to TRBJ2-1; 14 bases match TRBD2. Germline values: CDR1 SGHRS, CDR2 YFSETQ. The CDR3 runs 19 residues. J lost 0 bases, V lost 3 bases, and 8 bases had no gene match. CDR3 region: CASSWPGLAGDSSYNEQFF. The CDR3 DNA follows: TGCGCCAGCAGCTGGCCGGGACTAGCGGGAGATAGCTCCTACAATGAGCAGTTCTTC.

The chain recombines TRBV11-2 with TRBJ2-7; D remains ambiguous. The CDR3 is 11 amino acids. The V and J ends lost 5 bases and 3 bases respectively, with 5 bases between them. The germline V gene has CDR1 SGHAT and CDR2 FQNNGV. The CDR3 bases are TGTGCCAGCAGCCGCGGCTACGAGCAGTACTTC. Translated: CASSRGYEQYF.